This T cell receptor (beta chain) is drawn from a study of CD8+ T cells in alopecia areata. Treatment here: oral pan-JAK inhibitor, 5-10 mg twice daily. The CDR3 is 12 residues long. Germline CDR1 and CDR2: LNHNV and YYDKDF (reference sequence). V lost 5 bases to trimming and J lost 7 bases, with 6 bases between them. Sequencing templates came from extracted RNA that was reverse transcribed into cDNA. Profiled with immunoSEQ multiplex PCR; TCRdb holds only in-frame clones, not every one. The data show around 290,000 clones, with 55% to 75% seen just once and under 2% held by the top ten. This clone appeared a few times.

The starting material was CD4+ T cells sorted from blood, obtained at week 24, from a patient treated with tofacitinib. The V and J genes are TRBV15 and TRBJ1-6; D gene unclear. This TCR derives from a human donor with alopecia areata. CDR3 in amino acids: CATSRINSPLHF. As DNA, the CDR3 is TGTGCCACCAGCCGGATCAATTCACCCCTCCACTTT. The full variable domain, completed using reference TRBV15 and TRBJ1-6, is DAMVIQNPRYQVTQFGKPVTLSCSQTLNHNVMYWYQQKSSQAPKLLFHYYDKDFNNEADTPDNFQSRRPNTSFCFLDIRSPGLGDTAMYLCATSRINSPLHFGNGTRLTVT.